This T cell receptor beta chain is drawn from a study of neurological immune-mediated disorders. In TCRdb, the 5' RACE reads were re-called with MiXCR into one record per CDR3 protein. Among 60,000 to 70,000 distinct CDR3 sequences listed, around 5% were seen once. Study results and limitations: A possible signature was seen in one related-CDR3 cluster, into which phylogenetic grouping placed the repertoires of 18 of 34 multiple sclerosis patients.

This clonotype was observed many times. Its specificity is not known. Per the germline V gene, CDR1 is ENHRY and CDR2 is SYGVKD. The CDR3 contains 14 residues. V gave up 2 bases and J gave up 5 bases, with 12 bases separating them. Sequences were obtained from PBMCs. The chain employs TRBV10-3 and TRBJ1-1, with D unclear. This clonotype originated in a human donor with multiple sclerosis. The donor label of this sample is uncertain. CDR3 in DNA: TGTGCCATCAGTGAGGCGAAAAGTGGGACTGAAGCTTTCTTT. Protein: CAISEAKSGTEAFF.